Each of the 32 T cell receptor beta chains below was sequenced from the same sample in a study of blood T cells in healthy people across ages. A second roughly 6 to 12 cycle PCR used barcoded and J-beta primers. TCRdb fed the 5' RACE reads into MiXCR, producing one record per CDR3 protein. The table shows 660,000 or so distinct CDR3 sequences, with about 54% occurring only once. The specimen sequenced was blood. These receptors were obtained from a man aged 55 to 70 in good health.

In this sample, this clonotype turned up many times. The gene calls are TRBV7-9 and TRBJ2-7; D uncertain. Germline V CDR1 and CDR2: SEHNR, FQNEAQ (reference sequence). The CDR3 has 13 amino acids. The V end was cut by 5 bases, the J end by 3 bases, with 11 bases between. Here the CDR3 DNA reads TGTGCCAGCAGCCTCGGACCCGACTACGAGCAGTACTTC. Protein product: CASSLGPDYEQYF.

V usage is TRBV12-3 or TRBV12-4 and J usage is TRBJ2-1; D unresolved. V lost 5 bases, J lost 9 bases, and 20 bases lay in between. This CDR3 is built from 15 residues. This CDR3 is CASSAVGLYAGEQFF. The CDR3 nucleotides read TGTGCCAGCAGTGCCGTCGGCCTATATGCCGGTGAGCAGTTCTTC.

CDR3 bases: TGTGCCAGCAGCTTGATCAGCGGGGGGGGTCGTGACATTCAGTACTTC. This sequence encodes CASSLISGGGRDIQYF. The rearrangement joins TRBV5-6 to TRBJ2-4; 10 bases are a match to TRBD2. Germline lookup yields CDR1 SGHDT and CDR2 YYEEEE. This CDR3 has 16 residues. Losses at the gene ends were 1 base for V and 8 bases for J; bases not matched to a gene: 9.

V usage is TRBV6-2 or TRBV6-3 and J usage is TRBJ2-7; 7 bases map to TRBD2. Germline V gene data show CDR1 as MNHEY and CDR2 as SVGEGT. CDR3 length: 17 residues. Trimming at V came to 2 bases and at J to 2 bases, leaving 12 bases not matched to a gene. The CDR3 nucleotides read TGTGCCAGCAGTTACCGAATCGGGACTACCCACACCTACGAGCAGTACTTC. This codes for CASSYRIGTTHTYEQYF.

This clonotype was recorded once. The J gene is TRBJ2-6, the V gene TRBV20-1, with 10 nucleotides matching TRBD1. V was pared by 6 bases and J by 2 bases, with 4 bases of the junction left unmatched. Germline V gene sequence: CDR1 DFQATT, CDR2 SNEGSKA (reference sequence). The CDR3 totals 15 residues. The CDR3 is CSASGTGAGANVLTF. In DNA form, the CDR3 reads TGCAGTGCATCCGGGACAGGGGCTGGGGCCAACGTCCTGACTTTC.

This clonotype has a handful of counts. The chain carries TRBV4-2 and TRBJ2-7; a possible D gene is TRBD1 (6 bases). CDR1 and CDR2 (germline): LGHNA, YNFKEQ. Between the trimmed V and J ends, which lost 0 bases and 3 bases, there was a span of 15 bases. The CDR3 is 16 amino acids. DNA for the CDR3: TGTGCCAGCAGCCAAGATCCGAAGGGGGTCCTCTACGAGCAGTACTTC. Its protein is CASSQDPKGVLYEQYF.

A few counts support this clonotype. The J gene is TRBJ2-7, the V gene TRBV15, with a tentative D call TRBD1 (5 bases). V shed 0 bases and J shed 3 bases, with 15 bases lying between them. Germline values: CDR1 LNHNV, CDR2 YYDKDF (reference sequence). CDR3 size: 16 residues. CDR3 DNA sequence: TGTGCCACCAGCAGAGATCTGGCAGGGAACCTCTACGAGCAGTACTTC. It encodes CATSRDLAGNLYEQYF. The full variable domain, in which reference TRBV15 and TRBJ2-7 provide the parts outside the CDR3, is DAMVIQNPRYQVTQFGKPVTLSCSQTLNHNVMYWYQQKSSQAPKLLFHYYDKDFNNEADTPDNFQSRRPNTSFCFLDIRSPGLGDTAMYLCATSRDLAGNLYEQYFGPGTRLTVT.

This chain uses TRBV2 with TRBJ2-2; D unresolved. This CDR3 has 15 residues. The germline V gene has CDR1 SNHLY and CDR2 FYNNEI. The V end was cut by 8 bases, the J end by 0 bases, with 13 bases between. CDR3 residues: CASGLGSANTGELFF. CDR3 DNA: TGTGCCAGCGGTCTTGGTTCAGCGAACACCGGGGAGCTGTTTTTT.

This clonotype was observed a few times. The V gene is TRBV11-2, the J gene TRBJ2-1, with a weak D call TRBD1 (8 bases). This CDR3 is 17 amino acids long. Between the trimmed V and J ends, which lost 5 bases and 7 bases, there was a span of 24 bases. Germline V gene data show CDR1 as SGHAT and CDR2 as FQNNGV. CDR3 loop: CASSLTRTGGATNEQFF. In nucleotides, the CDR3 is TGTGCCAGCAGCCTAACAAGAACAGGGGGGGCTACAAATGAGCAGTTCTTC.

The chain joins TRBV7-9 to TRBJ1-1, with TRBD1 matching 9 bases. J was trimmed by 4 bases and V by 3 bases; bases with no gene match: 6. This CDR3 contains 15 residues. Germline lookup yields CDR1 SEHNR and CDR2 FQNEAQ (reference sequence). The CDR3: CASSFNQGQGTEAFF. CDR3 coding DNA: TGTGCCAGCAGCTTCAATCAGGGACAGGGCACTGAAGCTTTCTTT.

This clonotype was detected only a few times. CDR3 loop: CASSVDPPGQDYGYTF. As DNA, the CDR3 is TGTGCCAGCAGTGTAGATCCTCCGGGACAGGATTATGGCTACACCTTC. The V gene is TRBV2, the J gene TRBJ1-2, with 8 bases aligning to TRBD1. V trimming: 4 bases; J trimming: 5 bases; junction bases outside the gene matches: 12. CDR3 length: 16 residues. CDR1 and CDR2 (germline): SNHLY, FYNNEI.

V gene TRBV7-6 combines with J gene TRBJ2-3; 8 bases are a match to TRBD1. This CDR3 contains 15 residues. The germline gives CDR1 SGHVS, CDR2 FNYEAQ. The V segment lost 1 base and the J segment 4 bases; nucleotides outside the gene matches: 4. The CDR3 loop reads CASSLGQGAADTQYF. CDR3 DNA sequence: TGTGCCAGCAGCTTAGGTCAGGGGGCGGCAGATACGCAGTATTTT.

This sequence joins TRBV5-1 and TRBJ2-5; D unresolved. V lost 1 base and J lost 4, with 5 bases in between. The CDR3 has 12 amino acids. CDR1 is SGHRS, CDR2 YFSETQ, per germline. The CDR3 is CASSLRPETQYF. The DNA of the CDR3 is TGCGCCAGCAGCTTGCGGCCAGAGACCCAGTACTTC.

This clonotype was recorded only once. This sequence joins TRBV20-1 and TRBJ1-2; D is ambiguous. Looked up from germline, CDR1 is DFQATT and CDR2 is SNEGSKA (reference sequence). The CDR3 is 17 amino acids. The germline V and J ends were trimmed by 3 bases and 0 bases, with 20 bases remaining between them. CDR3 residues: CSARDQQPGRSNYGYTF. CDR3 bases: TGCAGTGCTAGGGACCAGCAGCCCGGCCGCTCTAACTATGGCTACACCTTC.

The chain carries TRBV20-1 and TRBJ2-3, with D possibly matching TRBD2 (5 bases). Germline assignment: CDR1 DFQATT and CDR2 SNEGSKA (reference sequence). This CDR3 has 14 amino acids. Trimming removed 3 bases from V and 0 bases from J, with 10 bases in between. CDR3 region: CSARTLASTDTQYF. CDR3 nucleotides: TGCAGTGCTAGGACTTTAGCGAGCACAGATACGCAGTATTTT.

The chain links TRBV4-2 to TRBJ1-5, with 8 bases that match TRBD1. V lost 3 bases to trimming and J lost 2 bases; unmatched junction nucleotides: 6. Germline V lookup: CDR1 LGHNA, CDR2 YNFKEQ. CDR3 size: 16 residues. The CDR3 here is CASSQTGEIGNQPQHF. The CDR3 DNA is TGTGCCAGCAGCCAGACAGGGGAGATAGGCAATCAGCCCCAGCATTTT.

This clonotype was seen only a few times. V gene TRBV5-5 combines with J gene TRBJ2-5; D gene unclear. Germline loops: CDR1 SGHKS, CDR2 YYEKEE (reference sequence). This CDR3 comprises 15 residues. With 4 bases removed from V and 5 bases from J, the gap between germline ends came to 18 bases. The CDR3 sequence: CASSPEARTGETQYF. The CDR3 DNA reads as TGTGCCAGCAGCCCTGAGGCACGGACCGGTGAGACCCAGTACTTC.

Here the CDR3 reads CASSLLGTGASGANVLTF. The CDR3 nucleotides read TGCGCCAGCAGCCTATTAGGGACAGGGGCCTCTGGGGCCAACGTCCTGACTTTC. This chain uses TRBV5-1 with TRBJ2-6, with 10 bases identical to TRBD1. V shed 4 bases and J 0 bases; nucleotides not matched to a gene: 7. CDR1 and CDR2 (germline): SGHRS, YFSETQ. The CDR3 contains 18 residues.

The rearrangement uses TRBV24-1 and TRBJ2-5, with 7 bases fitting TRBD2. The tail of the sequence fits TRBJ2-7 better, so the J call may be wrong. This CDR3 is 12 amino acids long. Looked up from germline, CDR1 is KGHDR and CDR2 is SFDVKD. CDR3 nucleotide sequence: TGTGCCACCATCGGGGGGACCTACGAGCAGTACTTC. Amino acid sequence: CATIGGTYEQYF.

The chain combines TRBV10-3 with TRBJ1-2, with D unresolved. In germline, CDR1 is ENHRY, CDR2 SYGVKD. The CDR3 covers 12 residues. Trimming took off 2 bases at V and 8 bases at J, with 9 bases between the two ends. The CDR3 nucleotides read TGTGCCATCAGTGAGGGGAGAGAGGGCTACACCTTC. Translation: CAISEGREGYTF.

The chain links TRBV10-3 to TRBJ2-1, with D hard to call. The CDR3 consists of 12 residues. Trimming removed 2 bases at V and 5 bases at J, with 4 bases between. Germline CDR1 reads ENHRY; CDR2 reads SYGVKD. The CDR3 DNA reads TGTGCCATCAGTGAGGACGACAATGAGCAGTTCTTC. Its protein is CAISEDDNEQFF.

The chain recombines TRBV5-6 with TRBJ1-1; 10 bases line up with TRBD1. The CDR3 sequence is 16 residues long. CDR1 SGHDT and CDR2 YYEEEE come from the germline V gene. Losses at the gene ends were 1 base for V and 6 bases for J; bases not matched to a gene: 9. CDR3 coding DNA: TGTGCCAGCAGCTTGACACCGCCGGACAGGGGGGCTGAAGCTTTCTTT. This codes for CASSLTPPDRGAEAFF. Looking up the rest from reference TRBV5-6 and TRBJ1-1 gives the full variable domain: DAGVTQSPTHLIKTRGQQVTLRCSPKSGHDTVSWYQQALGQGPQFIFQYYEEEERQRGNFPDRFSGHQFPNYSSELNVNALLLGDSALYLCASSLTPPDRGAEAFFGQGTRLTVV.

The chain links TRBV6-1 to TRBJ1-5; D gene unclear. V dropped 6 bases and J dropped 0 bases, with 15 bases sitting between them. The CDR3 spans 16 residues. CDR1 and CDR2 (germline): MNHNS, SASEGT. CDR3 nucleotide sequence: TGTGCCAGCAGCGGGTCCGTAACTATTAGCAATCAGCCCCAGCATTTT. Amino acids: CASSGSVTISNQPQHF.

The genes are TRBV20-1 and TRBJ2-3; the D is unclear. This CDR3 has 12 residues. From germline, CDR1 is DFQATT and CDR2 SNEGSKA (reference sequence). V was clipped by 6 bases and J by 2 bases, with 9 bases between them. CDR3 amino acids: CSAQPATDTQYF. CDR3 nucleotide sequence: TGCAGTGCCCAACCGGCCACAGATACGCAGTATTTT.

The V gene is TRBV20-1, the J gene TRBJ2-5; a possible D gene is TRBD1 (6 bases). Germline V lookup: CDR1 DFQATT, CDR2 SNEGSKA (reference sequence). This CDR3 has 18 residues. Deletions cut 1 base from V and 1 base from J, with 22 bases between. The CDR3 nucleotides are TGCAGTGCTAGAGTAGACCCCAGACAGGCCTTACTCCAAGAGACCCAGTACTTC. This codes for CSARVDPRQALLQETQYF.

The chain is built from TRBV5-1 and TRBJ1-2; TRBD1 matches at 7 bases. The CDR3 loop spans 15 amino acids. Germline assignment: CDR1 SGHRS and CDR2 YFSETQ. With 4 bases clipped from V and 8 bases from J, the junction kept 14 bases outside the gene matches. CDR3 sequence reads: CASSPGGQITWGYTF. Written as DNA, the CDR3 is TGCGCCAGCAGCCCGGGGGGACAGATAACCTGGGGCTACACCTTC.

V is TRBV6-5 and J is TRBJ2-6; the D gene is possibly TRBD1 (5 bases). CDR3 length: 15 amino acids. Germline-derived CDR1 and CDR2 are MNHEY and SVGAGI. V lost 4 bases and J lost 2, with 9 bases in between. CDR3 nucleotide sequence: TGTGCCAGCAGTTTTCTGGACACTGGGGCCAACGTCCTGACTTTC. It codes for CASSFLDTGANVLTF.

The CDR3 DNA follows: TGTGCCAGCAGCTTACAGGGGGGCCCCCAAGAGACCCAGTACTTC. Its translation: CASSLQGGPQETQYF. This chain joins TRBV7-2 and TRBJ2-5, with D perhaps TRBD1 (7 bases). Germline-derived CDR1 and CDR2 are SGHTA and FQGNSA. This CDR3 is built from 15 residues. The germline V and J ends were trimmed by 2 bases and 1 base, with 11 bases remaining between them.

This clonotype appeared a single time. The rearrangement joins TRBV12-3 or TRBV12-4 to TRBJ2-1; 11 bases map to TRBD2. The CDR3 has 16 residues. V lost 5 bases to trimming and J lost 7 bases; unmatched junction nucleotides: 10. Here the CDR3 DNA reads TGTGCCAGCAGTCCCGGCGTTAGCGGGGGGGTGAATGAGCAGTTCTTC. This encodes CASSPGVSGGVNEQFF.

To note about this clonotype: The junction and the germline gene differ at one end; a read error may be behind it. The chain joins TRBV20-1 to TRBJ2-1, with 8 nucleotides matching TRBD2. Germline loops: CDR1 DFQATT, CDR2 SNEGSKA (reference sequence). The CDR3 totals 17 residues. CDR3 nucleotide sequence: TGCGGTGCTAGAGACCCCCTTAGCGGGGAATCCTACAATGAGCAGTTCTTC. Translation gives CGARDPLSGESYNEQFF.

There are a few counts of this clonotype. J is TRBJ1-6 and V is TRBV4-1, with no clear D. The length of the CDR3 is 11 residues. Germline CDR1 reads MGHRA; CDR2 reads YSYEKL. Trimming removed 1 base at V and 9 bases at J, with 1 base between. The CDR3 DNA is TGCGCCAGCAGCCAAGGTTCACCCCTCCACTTT. It is translated as CASSQGSPLHF.

The V call is TRBV7-2, the J call TRBJ2-1, with 11 bases aligning to TRBD2. Losses at the gene ends were 2 bases for V and 10 bases for J; bases not matched to a gene: 4. The CDR3 sequence is 14 residues long. Germline V gives CDR1 SGHTA, CDR2 FQGNSA. This chain's CDR3 is CASSLLAGGREQFF. In nucleotides, the CDR3 is TGTGCCAGCAGCTTACTAGCGGGGGGTAGGGAGCAGTTCTTC. The full variable domain, with the rest looked up from reference TRBV7-2 and TRBJ2-1, is GAGVSQSPSNKVTEKGKDVELRCDPISGHTALYWYRQSLGQGLEFLIYFQGNSAPDKSGLPSDRFSAERTGGSVSTLTIQRTQQEDSAVYLCASSLLAGGREQFFGPGTRLTVL.